Shown below are 20 T cell receptor beta chains from a single sample sequenced in a study of control samples from healthy donors and cancer patients. Clones were read by immunoSEQ multiplex PCR, and TCRdb kept only the in-frame ones, dropping some. The table includes some 150,000 clones, 90% to 95% detected once. The material sequenced was blood. The receptors here all came from a man between 35 and 55 years old in good health.

The CDR3 coding sequence is TGTGCCACCAGTGGTCAAATTAATCAGCCCCAGCATTTT. This gives the protein CATSGQINQPQHF. The chain links TRBV24-1 to TRBJ1-5; D remains unclear. Germline loops: CDR1 KGHDR, CDR2 SFDVKD. This CDR3 region has 13 residues. V shed 5 bases and J shed 4 bases, with 8 bases lying between them.

CDR3 sequence: CASSQGTGNEQYF. The CDR3 DNA follows: TGTGCCAGCAGCCAAGGGACAGGGAACGAGCAGTACTTC. The gene calls are TRBV7-9 and TRBJ2-7; TRBD1 aligns across 9 bases. Trimming at V came to 5 bases and at J to 5 bases, leaving 4 bases not matched to a gene. CDR3 length equals 13 residues. CDR1 and CDR2 (germline): SEHNR, FQNEAQ (reference sequence).

This chain uses TRBV24-1 with TRBJ1-5; possible D gene TRBD1, 6 bases. The V gene lost 2 bases and the J gene lost 2 bases, with 9 bases spanning the gap. This CDR3 comprises 15 residues. Germline CDR1 is KGHDR and CDR2 is SFDVKD. The CDR3 DNA follows: TGTGCCACCAGTGATTCGGGGGCAGGCAATCAGCCCCAGCATTTT. Its translation is CATSDSGAGNQPQHF.

J is TRBJ1-1 and V is TRBV9; 9 bases agree with TRBD1. The CDR3 has 17 amino acids. Germline-derived CDR1 and CDR2 are SGDLS and YYNGEE. V lost 2 bases to trimming and J lost 2 bases; unmatched junction nucleotides: 10. The CDR3 here is CASSVGIQGAVNTEAFF. CDR3 in DNA: TGTGCCAGCAGCGTCGGTATACAGGGGGCCGTTAACACTGAAGCTTTCTTT.

This chain links TRBV6-5 with TRBJ2-7; perhaps TRBD1 as D (6 bases). The CDR3 is made up of 14 amino acids. Trimming pared 5 bases from V and 7 bases from J, leaving 18 bases between. Germline CDR1 MNHEY, CDR2 SVGAGI. CDR3: CASSPHGQRGEQYF. The CDR3 region has the DNA TGTGCCAGCAGTCCCCATGGACAGAGGGGGGAGCAGTACTTC.

The chain employs TRBV6-5 and TRBJ1-5, with D possibly TRBD1 on 6 matching bases. The CDR3 has 13 amino acids. Trimming stripped 7 bases from V and 4 bases from J, with 11 bases between. Germline CDR1 and CDR2: MNHEY and SVGAGI. For the CDR3, the DNA is TGTGCCAGCATGCGACAGGCAAATCAGCCCCAGCATTTT. It yields the protein CASMRQANQPQHF.

This chain joins TRBV20-1 and TRBJ1-2; 7 nucleotides agree with TRBD1. Germline V gives CDR1 DFQATT, CDR2 SNEGSKA (reference sequence). The CDR3 sequence is 11 residues long. The V segment lost 6 bases and the J segment 4 bases; nucleotides outside the gene matches: 2. CDR3 DNA: TGCAGTGCGCGGACAGGCTATGGCTACACCTTC. This sequence encodes CSARTGYGYTF.

The chain joins TRBV30 to TRBJ1-5, with 7 bases aligning to TRBD1. Germline V CDR1 and CDR2: GTSNPN, SVGIG (reference sequence). The length of the CDR3 is 13 residues. Trimming at V came to 5 bases and at J to 2 bases, leaving 3 bases not matched to a gene. This CDR3 is CAWGGQGNQPQHF. CDR3 bases: TGTGCCTGGGGAGGACAGGGCAATCAGCCCCAGCATTTT.

The chain carries TRBV7-8 and TRBJ2-5, with D unresolved. The germline V gene encodes CDR1 SGHVS and CDR2 FQNEAQ. V lost 2 bases and J lost 1, with 14 bases in between. The CDR3 is 16 amino acids. The DNA of the CDR3 is TGTGCCAGCAGCTTAAGTATTGCTCCCAGCCAAGAGACCCAGTACTTC. Its translation is CASSLSIAPSQETQYF.

The chain has TRBV3-1 (or the pseudogene TRBV3-2) and TRBJ2-1, with 10 bases aligning to TRBD2. This CDR3 comprises 18 residues. The germline V gene encodes CDR1 LGHDT and CDR2 YNNKEL (reference sequence). V lost 0 bases and J lost 9; bases outside the gene matches: 14. In DNA, the CDR3 is TGTGCCAGCAGCCAAGATGGTGTAAGGAGCGGGAGGGTCGGTGAGCAGTTCTTC. Translated, it gives CASSQDGVRSGRVGEQFF.

This rearrangement joins TRBV11-2 to TRBJ2-1, with 9 positions matching TRBD2. The germline CDR1 and CDR2 sequences are SGHAT and FQNNGV. The V and J ends lost 4 bases and 7 bases, in that order; junction bases with no gene match: 8. This CDR3 contains 15 residues. CDR3 in amino acids: CASSSAGTSRNEQFF. CDR3 sequence (DNA): TGTGCCAGCAGCTCAGCCGGGACTAGCCGGAATGAGCAGTTCTTC.

The chain joins TRBV11-2 to TRBJ2-1, with 8 bases lining up with TRBD1. The ends lost 8 bases at V and 3 bases at J; junction bases unmatched: 9. CDR3 length: 15 amino acids. The germline V gene has CDR1 SGHAT and CDR2 FQNNGV. DNA for the CDR3: TGTGCCAGCCGTCTAACAGGGGGGAGCTACAATGAGCAGTTCTTC. Its protein product is CASRLTGGSYNEQFF.

V usage is TRBV9 and J usage is TRBJ1-2; D gene unclear. Trimming removed 3 bases at V and 6 bases at J, with 12 bases between. Germline V CDR1 and CDR2: SGDLS, YYNGEE. The CDR3 has 13 residues. The CDR3 loop reads CASSEGREDGYTF. DNA for the CDR3: TGTGCCAGCAGCGAAGGGAGGGAGGATGGCTACACCTTC.

The J gene is TRBJ2-7, the V gene TRBV9; 7 nucleotides agree with TRBD1. Germline CDR1 reads SGDLS; CDR2 reads YYNGEE. There are 13 residues in the CDR3. The ends lost 4 bases at V and 3 bases at J; junction bases unmatched: 4. The CDR3 region has the DNA TGTGCCAGCAGCCTCGACAGGGACTACGAGCAGTACTTC. Protein: CASSLDRDYEQYF.

The sample holds many counts of this clone. The CDR3 DNA reads TGTGCCAGCAGTTGGGACAACTCTGGGGCCAACGTCCTGACTTTC. Its protein product is CASSWDNSGANVLTF. The gene calls are TRBV6-2 or TRBV6-3 and TRBJ2-6, with D perhaps TRBD1 (6 bases). The CDR3 totals 15 residues. From germline, CDR1 is MNHEY and CDR2 SVGEGT. Trimming stripped 4 bases from V and 0 bases from J, with 7 bases between.

The chain links TRBV3-1 (or the pseudogene TRBV3-2) to TRBJ2-3, with 8 bases that match TRBD2. Germline CDR1 reads LGHDT; CDR2 reads YNNKEL (reference sequence). The CDR3 spans 13 residues. After removal of 6 bases from V and 5 bases from J, the junction contained 4 bases not matched to a gene. The CDR3: CASRWLAGDTQYF. The CDR3 coding sequence is TGTGCCAGCAGGTGGCTAGCGGGAGATACGCAGTATTTT.

The chain carries TRBV11-2 and TRBJ2-7; TRBD1 aligns across 7 bases. CDR3 length: 14 amino acids. Germline CDR1 and CDR2: SGHAT and FQNNGV. The V segment lost 1 base and the J segment 3 bases; nucleotides outside the gene matches: 3. CDR3 in DNA: TGTGCCAGCAGCTTAGGACAGGGTTTCTACGAGCAGTACTTC. The encoded protein is CASSLGQGFYEQYF.

The chain combines TRBV6-5 with TRBJ2-7; 11 nucleotides line up with TRBD2. With 2 bases clipped from V and 6 bases from J, the junction kept 9 bases outside the gene matches. CDR1 and CDR2 from the germline V gene are MNHEY and SVGAGI. The CDR3 runs to 16 residues. The CDR3 nucleotides read TGTGCCAGCAGTTACGCCGGACTAGCGGGTTTCGGCGAGCAGTACTTC. Its protein is CASSYAGLAGFGEQYF.

This clone was found once. The CDR3 sequence: CASSLPTVTDRDFVSTEAFF. The CDR3 coding sequence is TGTGCCAGCAGTTTGCCTACTGTGACGGACAGGGACTTTGTGAGCACTGAAGCTTTCTTT. The rearrangement uses TRBV28 and TRBJ1-1; 8 bases align to TRBD1. Trimming at V came to 3 bases and at J to 4 bases, leaving 22 bases not matched to a gene. The CDR3 totals 20 residues. Germline CDR1 is MDHEN and CDR2 is SYDVKM.

The J gene is TRBJ1-6, the V gene TRBV5-1; 7 bases agree with TRBD1. The length of the CDR3 is 15 residues. Trimming removed 4 bases from V and 5 bases from J; junction bases left unmatched: 6. CDR1 is SGHRS, CDR2 YFSETQ, per germline. CDR3: CASSRDRVNNSPLHF. The DNA of the CDR3 is TGCGCCAGCAGCCGCGACAGGGTCAATAATTCACCCCTCCACTTT.